Listed here are 9 T cell receptor beta chains from one sample, sequenced in a study of T cell responses to AZD1222 COVID-19 vaccine. TCRdb keeps only in-frame clones here, not all; method: immunoSEQ multiplex PCR. Of 85,000 to 90,000 clones in the sample, about 92% were seen once. Specimen: peripheral blood, collected on day 0 of AZD1222 vaccination. These receptors were collected from an adult in good health.

This chain connects TRBV27 to TRBJ2-5, with 10 positions matching TRBD2. CDR1 is MNHEY and CDR2 is SMNVEV in the germline V gene (reference sequence). The length of the CDR3 is 19 residues. V gave up 2 bases and J gave up 7 bases; unmatched junction bases: 19. DNA of the CDR3: TGTGCCAGCAGTTTAAGGAGGTTAGCGGGGGGTCCCGTAGGAATGACCCAGTACTTC. Its translation is CASSLRRLAGGPVGMTQYF.

This chain links TRBV6-5 with TRBJ1-2; D gene uncertain. From germline, CDR1 is MNHEY and CDR2 SVGAGI. Trimming left V 0 bases short and J 4 bases short, with 3 bases between. This CDR3 comprises 12 residues. CDR3 nucleotides: TGTGCCAGCAGTTACTCCGGCTATGGCTACACCTTC. Translated: CASSYSGYGYTF.

The chain couples TRBV7-2 to TRBJ2-2; a weak D match, TRBD2 (6 bases). The CDR3 loop spans 13 amino acids. Germline V CDR1 and CDR2: SGHTA, FQGNSA. Trimming took 3 bases from V and 4 from J, leaving 6 bases between them. CDR3 region: CASSLGGTGELFF. CDR3 bases: TGTGCCAGCAGCTTGGGAGGCACCGGGGAGCTGTTTTTT.

The gene calls are TRBV18 and TRBJ1-1, with D perhaps TRBD1 (5 bases). The CDR3 length is 14 residues. Germline CDR1 is KGHSH and CDR2 is LQKENI. V lost 4 bases and J lost 0, with 9 bases in between. CDR3 protein: CASSQGYMNTEAFF. CDR3 nucleotide sequence: TGTGCCAGCTCACAGGGGTACATGAACACTGAAGCTTTCTTT.

The CDR3 protein is CVVGSNRYGYTF. The CDR3 region has the DNA TGTGTGGTGGGGTCGAATCGGTATGGCTACACCTTC. The rearrangement joins TRBV19 to TRBJ1-2; no firm D call. CDR3 length: 12 amino acids. Germline CDR1 and CDR2: LNHDA and SQIVND (reference sequence).

The rearrangement links TRBV11-2 to TRBJ2-7; 9 bases agree with TRBD1. J gave up 4 bases and V 4 bases, and 5 bases lay outside the gene matches. Germline assignment: CDR1 SGHAT and CDR2 FQNNGV. This CDR3 has 14 amino acids. In DNA form, the CDR3 reads TGTGCCAGCAGCTCCATGACAGGGGGGTACGAGCAGTACTTC. Translation: CASSSMTGGYEQYF.

The chain couples TRBV4-3 to TRBJ2-7; TRBD1 aligns across 7 bases. V trimming: 1 base; J trimming: 3 bases; junction bases outside the gene matches: 9. Germline CDR1 LGHNA, CDR2 YSLEER. This CDR3 spans 16 amino acids. The CDR3 reads CASSQVSGDSLYEQYF. In nucleotides, the CDR3 is TGCGCCAGCAGCCAAGTTTCCGGGGACAGCCTCTACGAGCAGTACTTC.

The rearrangement uses TRBV12-3 or TRBV12-4 and TRBJ1-4; D is perhaps TRBD1 (5 bases). Trimming cost V 6 bases and J 8 bases, with 13 bases left between them. The CDR3 spans 13 residues. Here the CDR3 DNA reads TGTGCCAGCAGCTTTGGGGGGTGGGAAAAACTGTTTTTT. Residues: CASSFGGWEKLFF.

This sequence joins TRBV27 and TRBJ1-5; a possible D gene is TRBD1 (6 bases). Germline V gene lookup returns CDR1 MNHEY and CDR2 SMNVEV (reference sequence). CDR3 length: 15 residues. Trimming pared 8 bases from V and 3 bases from J, leaving 17 bases between. The CDR3 sequence: CASGEGGGHNQPQHF. The CDR3 coding sequence is TGTGCCAGCGGTGAAGGGGGGGGCCACAATCAGCCCCAGCATTTT.